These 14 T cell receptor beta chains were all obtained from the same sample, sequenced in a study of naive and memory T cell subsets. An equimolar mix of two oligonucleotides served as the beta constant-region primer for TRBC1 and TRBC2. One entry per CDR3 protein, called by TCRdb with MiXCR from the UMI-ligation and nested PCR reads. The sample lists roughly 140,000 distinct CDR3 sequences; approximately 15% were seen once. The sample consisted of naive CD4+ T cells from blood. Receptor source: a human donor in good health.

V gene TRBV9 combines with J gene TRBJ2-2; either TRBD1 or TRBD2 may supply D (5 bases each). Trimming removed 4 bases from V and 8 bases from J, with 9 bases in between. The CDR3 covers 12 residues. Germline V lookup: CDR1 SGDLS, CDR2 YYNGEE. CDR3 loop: CASSRGAGELFF. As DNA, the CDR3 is TGTGCCAGCAGCCGAGGGGCAGGGGAGCTGTTTTTT.

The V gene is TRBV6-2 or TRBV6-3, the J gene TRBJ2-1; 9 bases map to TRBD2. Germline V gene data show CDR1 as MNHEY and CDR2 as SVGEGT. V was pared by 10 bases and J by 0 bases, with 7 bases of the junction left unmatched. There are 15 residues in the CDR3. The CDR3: CATTPGLASYNEQFF. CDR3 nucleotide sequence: TGTGCCACCACACCGGGACTAGCCTCCTACAATGAGCAGTTCTTC.

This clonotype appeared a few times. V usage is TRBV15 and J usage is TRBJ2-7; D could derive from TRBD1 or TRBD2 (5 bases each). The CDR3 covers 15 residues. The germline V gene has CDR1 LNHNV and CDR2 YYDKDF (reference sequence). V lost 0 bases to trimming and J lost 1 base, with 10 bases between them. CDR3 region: CATSRDPWGSYEQYF. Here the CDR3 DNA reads TGTGCCACCAGCAGAGATCCTTGGGGGTCCTACGAGCAGTACTTC. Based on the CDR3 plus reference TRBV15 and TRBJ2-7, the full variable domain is DAMVIQNPRYQVTQFGKPVTLSCSQTLNHNVMYWYQQKSSQAPKLLFHYYDKDFNNEADTPDNFQSRRPNTSFCFLDIRSPGLGDTAMYLCATSRDPWGSYEQYFGPGTRLTVT.

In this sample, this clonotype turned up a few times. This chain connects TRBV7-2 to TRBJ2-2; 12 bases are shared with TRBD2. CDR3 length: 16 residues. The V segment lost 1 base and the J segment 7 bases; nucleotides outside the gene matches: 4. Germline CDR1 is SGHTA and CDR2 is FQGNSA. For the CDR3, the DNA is TGTGCCAGCAGCTTAGGACTAGCGGGAGCGGGCGGGGAGCTGTTTTTT. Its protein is CASSLGLAGAGGELFF.

The CDR3 loop reads CASSNWLAGGQSYNEQFF. In nucleotides, the CDR3 is TGTGCCAGCAGCAACTGGTTAGCGGGAGGCCAATCCTACAATGAGCAGTTCTTC. The chain links TRBV6-2 or TRBV6-3 to TRBJ2-1; 10 bases are a match to TRBD2. The CDR3 is 18 residues long. Trimming took 6 bases from V and 1 from J; bases not matched to a gene: 12. Per the germline V gene, CDR1 is MNHEY and CDR2 is SVGEGT.

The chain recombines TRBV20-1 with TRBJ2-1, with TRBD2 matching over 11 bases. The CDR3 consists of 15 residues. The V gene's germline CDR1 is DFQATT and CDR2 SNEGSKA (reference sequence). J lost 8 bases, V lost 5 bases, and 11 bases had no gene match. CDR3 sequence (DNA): TGCAGTGCTCTACCCGGGACTAGCGGTGGAGATGAGCAGTTCTTC. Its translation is CSALPGTSGGDEQFF.

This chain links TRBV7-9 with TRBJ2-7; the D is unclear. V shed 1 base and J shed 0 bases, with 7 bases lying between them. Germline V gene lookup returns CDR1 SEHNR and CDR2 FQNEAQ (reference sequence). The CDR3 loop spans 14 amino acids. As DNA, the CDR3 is TGTGCCAGCAGCTTAGGGGCCAGCTCCTACGAGCAGTACTTC. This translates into CASSLGASSYEQYF.

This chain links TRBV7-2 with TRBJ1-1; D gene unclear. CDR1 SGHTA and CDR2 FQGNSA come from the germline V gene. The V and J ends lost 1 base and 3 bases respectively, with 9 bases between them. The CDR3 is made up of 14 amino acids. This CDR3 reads CASSLVPEYTEAFF. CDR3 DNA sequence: TGTGCCAGCAGCTTAGTCCCAGAATACACTGAAGCTTTCTTT.

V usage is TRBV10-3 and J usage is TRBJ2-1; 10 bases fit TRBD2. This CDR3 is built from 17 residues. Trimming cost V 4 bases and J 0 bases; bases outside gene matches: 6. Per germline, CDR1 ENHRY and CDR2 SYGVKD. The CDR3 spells CAISGSSGGSSYNEQFF. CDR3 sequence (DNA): TGTGCCATCAGTGGGAGTAGCGGGGGGAGCTCCTACAATGAGCAGTTCTTC.

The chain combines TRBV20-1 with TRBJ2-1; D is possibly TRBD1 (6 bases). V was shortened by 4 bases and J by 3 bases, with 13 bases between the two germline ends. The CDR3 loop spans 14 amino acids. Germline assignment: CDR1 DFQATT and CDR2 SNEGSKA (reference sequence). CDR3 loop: CSATFKGHYNEQFF. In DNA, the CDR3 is TGCAGTGCTACCTTTAAGGGACACTACAATGAGCAGTTCTTC.

The CDR3: CSVLTQGSGTEAFF. The DNA of the CDR3 is TGCAGCGTTCTAACACAGGGGAGTGGAACTGAAGCTTTCTTT. J is TRBJ1-1 and V is TRBV29-1; 7 bases match TRBD1. The V segment lost 5 bases and the J segment 5 bases; nucleotides outside the gene matches: 11. This CDR3 contains 14 residues. CDR1 is SQVTM and CDR2 is ANQGSEA in the germline V gene.

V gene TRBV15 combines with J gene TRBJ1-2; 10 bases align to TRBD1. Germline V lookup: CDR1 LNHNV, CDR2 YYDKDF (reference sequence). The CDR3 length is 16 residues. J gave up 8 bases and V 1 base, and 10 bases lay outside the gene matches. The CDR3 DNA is TGTGCCACCAGCAGAGTTCGGGTGGGACAGGGGAACGGCTACACCTTC. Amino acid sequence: CATSRVRVGQGNGYTF.

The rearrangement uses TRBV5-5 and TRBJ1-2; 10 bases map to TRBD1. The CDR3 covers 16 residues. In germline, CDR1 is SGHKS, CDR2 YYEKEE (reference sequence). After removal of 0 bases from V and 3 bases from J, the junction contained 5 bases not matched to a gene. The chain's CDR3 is CASSLEWTGGHYGYTF. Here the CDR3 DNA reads TGTGCCAGCAGCTTGGAGTGGACAGGGGGACACTATGGCTACACCTTC. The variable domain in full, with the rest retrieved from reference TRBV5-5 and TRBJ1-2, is DAGVTQSPTHLIKTRGQQVTLRCSPISGHKSVSWYQQVLGQGPQFIFQYYEKEERGRGNFPDRFSARQFPNYSSELNVNALLLGDSALYLCASSLEWTGGHYGYTFGSGTRLTVV.

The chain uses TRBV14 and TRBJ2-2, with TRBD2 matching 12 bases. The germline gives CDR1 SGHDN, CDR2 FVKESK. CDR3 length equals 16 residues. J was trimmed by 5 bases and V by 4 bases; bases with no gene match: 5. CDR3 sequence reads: CASSPLAGGKTGELFF. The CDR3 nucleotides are TGTGCCAGCAGCCCTCTAGCGGGAGGGAAAACCGGGGAGCTGTTTTTT. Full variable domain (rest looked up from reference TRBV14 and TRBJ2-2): EAGVTQFPSHSVIEKGQTVTLRCDPISGHDNLYWYRRVMGKEIKFLLHFVKESKQDESGMPNNRFLAERTGGTYSTLKVQPAELEDSGVYFCASSPLAGGKTGELFFGEGSRLTVL.